These 27 T cell receptor beta chains were all obtained from the same sample, sequenced in a study of long-term antiretroviral therapy in people with HIV. The authors ran the immunoSEQ assay, v3.0, at survey level. Profiling relied on immunoSEQ multiplex PCR, and the TCRdb table lists in-frame clones only, not all of them. This sample has tens of thousands of clones, with more than 85% found just once. The specimen comprised unsorted PBMCs, sampled around 5 years before starting antiretroviral therapy. These receptors originate from a man aged 50 to 59 with HIV.

This chain connects TRBV10-3 to TRBJ1-3, with D unclear. The V gene's germline CDR1 is ENHRY and CDR2 SYGVKD. This CDR3 comprises 13 residues. Between the trimmed V and J ends, which lost 6 bases and 2 bases, there was a span of 8 bases. Here the CDR3 DNA reads TGTGCCATCAGCTCCGGGACTGGAAACACCATATATTTT. It specifies CAISSGTGNTIYF.

The J gene is TRBJ2-7, the V gene TRBV7-3; the D gene is possibly TRBD2 (5 bases). The germline CDR1 and CDR2 sequences are SGHTA and FQGTGA. The CDR3 is 14 residues long. The V end lost 6 bases, the J end lost 3 bases, and 15 bases lay between the germline ends. In DNA form, the CDR3 reads TGTGCCAGCAGTTTTCGCTACGGGGACTACGAGCAGTACTTC. Protein product: CASSFRYGDYEQYF.

J is TRBJ2-3 and V is TRBV18, with 8 bases identical to TRBD1. The CDR3 consists of 12 residues. Germline V gene sequence: CDR1 KGHSH, CDR2 LQKENI. With 3 bases clipped from V and 9 bases from J, the junction kept 2 bases outside the gene matches. CDR3: CASSPTGVTQYF. The CDR3 DNA sequence: TGTGCCAGCTCACCGACAGGGGTAACGCAGTATTTT.

The rearrangement links TRBV2 to TRBJ2-3; unclear D gene. Trimming left V 6 bases short and J 2 bases short, with 3 bases between. Germline V lookup: CDR1 SNHLY, CDR2 FYNNEI. There are 11 residues in the CDR3. CDR3: CASSHTDTQYF. The CDR3, as DNA: TGTGCCAGCAGCCACACAGATACGCAGTATTTT.

The gene calls are TRBV7-8 and TRBJ2-2; possible D gene TRBD2, 5 bases. This CDR3 is built from 15 residues. The V end was cut by 7 bases, the J end by 6 bases, with 18 bases between. CDR1 SGHVS and CDR2 FQNEAQ come from the germline V gene. The chain's CDR3 is CASNTIARASGELFF. The DNA for the CDR3 is TGTGCCAGCAACACAATCGCGAGGGCGTCCGGGGAGCTGTTTTTT.

The chain recombines TRBV25-1 with TRBJ1-4; the D is unclear. CDR1 is MGHDK, CDR2 SYGVNS, per germline. The V end was cut by 3 bases, the J end by 7 bases, with 12 bases between. The CDR3 has 14 amino acids. CDR3 loop: CASSEAPGSEKLFF. The CDR3 DNA reads as TGTGCCAGCAGTGAGGCCCCGGGGAGTGAAAAACTGTTTTTT.

The chain carries TRBV10-3 and TRBJ2-5; D call uncertain. V gave up 6 bases and J gave up 2 bases, with 19 bases separating them. The CDR3 length is 16 residues. Germline CDR1 ENHRY, CDR2 SYGVKD. CDR3 coding DNA: TGTGCCATCAGCTCGATACGGGCTGAAGATCAAGAGACCCAGTACTTC. Protein: CAISSIRAEDQETQYF.

The gene calls are TRBV11-2 and TRBJ2-5, with D perhaps assigned TRBD1 or TRBD2 (6 bases each). This CDR3 has 13 amino acids. The germline V gene encodes CDR1 SGHAT and CDR2 FQNNGV. The ends were cut back, 6 bases at V and 1 base at J, with 9 bases in the middle. The DNA for the CDR3 is TGTGCCAGCAGACGGGGGCCCCAAGAGACCCAGTACTTC. It translates to CASRRGPQETQYF.

The chain links TRBV7-3 to TRBJ1-6, with TRBD1 matching over 10 bases. V trimming: 2 bases; J trimming: 7 bases; junction bases outside the gene matches: 2. Germline values: CDR1 SGHTA, CDR2 FQGTGA. The CDR3 sequence is 15 residues long. Here the CDR3 DNA reads TGTGCCAGCAGCTTACTGGGACAGGGGAATTCACCCCTCCACTTT. Its translation is CASSLLGQGNSPLHF.

J is TRBJ1-1 and V is TRBV7-3; D gene uncertain. Looked up from germline, CDR1 is SGHTA and CDR2 is FQGTGA. Trimming removed 4 bases at V and 0 bases at J, with 6 bases between. CDR3 size: 13 residues. CDR3 sequence (DNA): TGTGCCAGCAGCTCGGGATTGAACACTGAAGCTTTCTTT. Residues: CASSSGLNTEAFF.

This clone was observed a few times. V and J are TRBV2 and TRBJ1-2; tentatively, D is TRBD1 (5 bases). Germline V gives CDR1 SNHLY, CDR2 FYNNEI. This CDR3 spans 13 amino acids. V was cut by 2 bases and J by 8 bases, with 12 bases left in between. CDR3 in DNA: TGTGCCAGCAGTGAAATGGGGGTCATGGGCTACACCTTC. It codes for CASSEMGVMGYTF.

The rearrangement joins TRBV15 to TRBJ1-5, with D perhaps TRBD1 (5 bases). The CDR3 is 17 amino acids. V was trimmed by 1 base and J by 5 bases, leaving 18 bases between them. CDR1 is LNHNV and CDR2 is YYDKDF in the germline V gene (reference sequence). The CDR3 reads CATSRVRGQVGDQPQHF. The CDR3 DNA reads as TGTGCCACCAGCAGAGTAAGGGGCCAGGTTGGCGATCAGCCCCAGCATTTT.

This clone has a single count. This rearrangement joins TRBV27 to TRBJ2-7; TRBD2 agrees at 13 bases. The germline V gene encodes CDR1 MNHEY and CDR2 SMNVEV (reference sequence). The CDR3 totals 14 residues. V lost 4 bases and J lost 5; bases outside the gene matches: 2. The chain's CDR3 is CASSWTSGRDEQYF. The CDR3 DNA reads TGTGCCAGCAGTTGGACTAGCGGGAGAGACGAGCAGTACTTC.

The CDR3 spells CASSLDGRGPDEQYF. CDR3 nucleotide sequence: TGCGCCAGCAGCTTGGACGGCCGGGGGCCCGACGAGCAGTACTTC. The rearrangement joins TRBV5-1 to TRBJ2-7, with D possibly being TRBD1 or TRBD2 (6 bases each). CDR1 and CDR2 (germline): SGHRS, YFSETQ. Trimming took 0 bases from V and 5 from J, leaving 15 bases between them. CDR3 size: 15 residues.

The chain joins TRBV18 to TRBJ1-4; D is ambiguous. CDR3 size: 13 residues. Trimming pared 3 bases from V and 7 bases from J, leaving 9 bases between. Germline V gives CDR1 KGHSH, CDR2 LQKENI. CDR3 in amino acids: CASSPVAGEKLFF. The CDR3 DNA is TGTGCCAGCTCACCGGTGGCTGGTGAAAAACTGTTTTTT.

The V call is TRBV18, the J call TRBJ2-7; 12 positions match TRBD1. Looked up from germline, CDR1 is KGHSH and CDR2 is LQKENI. The junction had 4 bases not matched to a gene; V was cut back by 7 bases and J by 6 bases. CDR3 length: 13 amino acids. The CDR3 spells CASLGQGAGEQYF. CDR3 in DNA: TGTGCCAGCTTGGGACAGGGGGCCGGCGAGCAGTACTTC. Together with reference TRBV18 and TRBJ2-7, the CDR3 gives the full variable domain: NAGVMQNPRHLVRRRGQEARLRCSPMKGHSHVYWYRQLPEEGLKFMVYLQKENIIDESGMPKERFSAEFPKEGPSILRIQQVVRGDSAAYFCASLGQGAGEQYFGPGTRLTVT.

This clone turned up a few times. The chain has TRBV10-1 and TRBJ1-5; D not resolved. V lost 2 bases, J lost 0 bases, and 8 bases lay in between. Germline CDR1 and CDR2: WNHNN and SYGVQD (reference sequence). The CDR3 runs to 15 residues. The CDR3 nucleotides read TGCGCCAGCAGTGAGGGTGAGTATAGCAATCAGCCCCAGCATTTT. This codes for CASSEGEYSNQPQHF.

This clone is a singleton in its sample. The chain has TRBV11-2 and TRBJ2-1, with D possibly TRBD2 on 6 matching bases. The CDR3 consists of 15 residues. Deletions cut 5 bases from V and 2 bases from J, with 13 bases between. Germline-derived CDR1 and CDR2 are SGHAT and FQNNGV. For the CDR3, the DNA is TGTGCCAGCAGCCGGGACTGGTTGACCTACAATGAGCAGTTCTTC. It yields the protein CASSRDWLTYNEQFF.

In this sample, this clone turned up once. The V call is TRBV30, the J call TRBJ2-7; TRBD1 aligns across 10 bases. The trim removed 0 bases at V and 6 bases at J, leaving 2 bases unmatched. CDR3 length: 13 residues. Per the germline V gene, CDR1 is GTSNPN and CDR2 is SVGIG (reference sequence). The CDR3 loop is CAWSVDRGLEQYF. CDR3 nucleotides: TGTGCCTGGAGTGTAGACAGGGGGCTCGAGCAGTACTTC.

The chain joins TRBV7-3 to TRBJ2-2; D possibly corresponds to TRBD2 (7 bases). CDR1 is SGHTA and CDR2 is FQGTGA in the germline V gene. CDR3 length: 15 amino acids. Trimming removed 5 bases at V and 6 bases at J, with 16 bases between. CDR3 sequence: CASSQGGAVPGELFF. CDR3 nucleotides: TGTGCCAGCAGCCAAGGGGGGGCCGTCCCCGGGGAGCTGTTTTTT.

The chain combines TRBV5-5 with TRBJ2-3; TRBD2 matches 9 bases. V was clipped by 4 bases and J by 3 bases; unmatched bases: 6. CDR3 length: 15 amino acids. Germline V gene sequence: CDR1 SGHKS, CDR2 YYEKEE (reference sequence). CDR3 nucleotide sequence: TGTGCCAGCAGCCGGACTAGCGTCAAGACAGATACGCAGTATTTT. Its protein product is CASSRTSVKTDTQYF.

The CDR3 loop reads CASRGQHF. CDR3 sequence (DNA): TGTGCCAGCAGAGGCCAGCATTTT. The chain couples TRBV6-4 to TRBJ1-5; no definite D call. Trimming stripped 6 bases from V and 12 bases from J, with 3 bases between. Germline V gene sequence: CDR1 MRHNA, CDR2 SNTAGT. The length of the CDR3 is 8 residues.

V gene TRBV20-1 combines with J gene TRBJ2-7; D not resolved. CDR1 is DFQATT and CDR2 is SNEGSKA in the germline V gene (reference sequence). V was trimmed by 6 bases and J by 1 base, leaving 7 bases between them. The CDR3 covers 11 residues. CDR3 amino acids: CSAPQSYEQYF. The CDR3 DNA reads TGCAGTGCCCCTCAGTCCTACGAGCAGTACTTC.

This chain connects TRBV4-3 to TRBJ2-7; tentatively, D is TRBD2 (5 bases). Germline CDR1 and CDR2: LGHNA and YSLEER. V dropped 0 bases and J dropped 7 bases, with 16 bases sitting between them. The CDR3 has 15 amino acids. In DNA form, the CDR3 reads TGCGCCAGCAGCCAAGACCGCCGGGATCCGCGGGAGCAGTACTTC. This sequence encodes CASSQDRRDPREQYF.

The DNA for the CDR3 is TGTGCCAGCAGTTACCTCACAGGAATCACAGATACGCAGTATTTT. This translates into CASSYLTGITDTQYF. The chain links TRBV28 to TRBJ2-3; TRBD1 is a possible D gene (5 bases). V dropped 4 bases and J dropped 2 bases, with 13 bases sitting between them. CDR3 length: 15 residues. From germline, CDR1 is MDHEN and CDR2 SYDVKM. Full variable domain (rest looked up from reference TRBV28 and TRBJ2-3): DVKVTQSSRYLVKRTGEKVFLECVQDMDHENMFWYRQDPGLGLRLIYFSYDVKMKEKGDIPEGYSVSREKKERFSLILESASTNQTSMYLCASSYLTGITDTQYFGPGTRLTVL.

The chain recombines TRBV4-3 with TRBJ1-4; D is ambiguous. This CDR3 contains 15 residues. Germline V gene sequence: CDR1 LGHNA, CDR2 YSLEER. The V gene lost 0 bases and the J gene lost 7 bases, with 12 bases spanning the gap. CDR3: CASSQDRVTGEKLFF. Written as DNA, the CDR3 is TGCGCCAGCAGCCAAGATAGGGTCACGGGTGAAAAACTGTTTTTT.

This chain links TRBV29-1 with TRBJ2-5; no clear D gene. The CDR3 extends over 12 amino acids. The ends were cut back, 3 bases at V and 2 bases at J, with 7 bases in the middle. Germline V CDR1 and CDR2: SQVTM, ANQGSEA. As DNA, the CDR3 is TGCAGCGTTGATCACAGTCAAGAGACCCAGTACTTC. It specifies CSVDHSQETQYF.